The 27 T cell receptor beta chains reported below all come from one sample, sequenced in a study of blood T cell repertoires in COVID-19. Repertoires were generated with immunoSEQ multiplex PCR, while TCRdb's copy carries only in-frame clones and drops some. The table lists some 250,000 clones, approximately 85% of them singletons. What was sequenced was PBMCs or T cells enriched from blood (not recorded which). Receptor source: a woman between 45 and 65 years old who had recovered from COVID-19.

The V gene is TRBV18, the J gene TRBJ2-1; 13 bases are shared with TRBD2. Trimming removed 3 bases from V and 4 bases from J; junction bases left unmatched: 12. This CDR3 region has 19 residues. Germline V CDR1 and CDR2: KGHSH, LQKENI. The CDR3, as DNA: TGTGCCAGCTCACCCGTAACTAGCGGGAGGGCCCGACAATACAATGAGCAGTTCTTC. Its translation is CASSPVTSGRARQYNEQFF.

The rearrangement joins TRBV19 to TRBJ1-1; 7 bases line up with TRBD1. V was pared by 0 bases and J by 5 bases, with 3 bases of the junction left unmatched. This CDR3 is built from 14 residues. Germline V gives CDR1 LNHDA, CDR2 SQIVND (reference sequence). The DNA for the CDR3 is TGTGCCAGTAGTATAGATCCGACAGGGACTGAAGCTTTCTTT. This codes for CASSIDPTGTEAFF. The whole variable domain, remainder taken from reference TRBV19 and TRBJ1-1, is DGGITQSPKYLFRKEGQNVTLSCEQNLNHDAMYWYRQDPGQGLRLIYYSQIVNDFQKGDIAEGYSVSREKKESFPLTVTSAQKNPTAFYLCASSIDPTGTEAFFGQGTRLTVV.

The CDR3 sequence is CASSVEVNPTSSGNTIYF. The CDR3 DNA reads as TGTGCCAGCAGCGTAGAGGTGAACCCCACTAGTTCTGGAAACACCATATATTTT. The rearrangement joins TRBV9 to TRBJ1-3; D gene unclear. V lost 0 bases, J lost 1 base, and 17 bases lay in between. The CDR3 totals 18 residues. Germline V CDR1 and CDR2: SGDLS, YYNGEE.

This chain links TRBV5-1 with TRBJ1-1; D is unclear. The CDR3 contains 15 residues. V was trimmed by 1 base and J by 1 base, leaving 11 bases between them. CDR1 and CDR2 (germline): SGHRS, YFSETQ. This CDR3 reads CASSLTVTGNTEAFF. The CDR3, as DNA: TGCGCCAGCAGCTTGACCGTGACGGGGAACACTGAAGCTTTCTTT.

This sequence joins TRBV4-1 and TRBJ2-7; 12 bases fit TRBD2. Germline trimming cut 0 bases from V and 5 bases from J; bases unmatched to any gene: 5. Germline loops: CDR1 MGHRA, CDR2 YSYEKL. The CDR3 runs 16 residues. The CDR3: CASSQDPTSGSNEQYF. CDR3 DNA sequence: TGCGCCAGCAGCCAAGACCCGACTAGCGGGAGCAACGAGCAGTACTTC.

This clone was found a few times. Other DNA sequences of this sample code for an identical CDR3. The chain joins TRBV28 to TRBJ2-2; 9 nucleotides agree with TRBD1. The junction had 8 bases not matched to a gene; V was cut back by 7 bases and J by 5 bases. CDR3 size: 15 residues. Germline assignment: CDR1 MDHEN and CDR2 SYDVKM. As DNA, the CDR3 is TGTGCCAGCATTTCTACGGGACAGGGAACCGGGGAGCTGTTTTTT. It codes for CASISTGQGTGELFF.

The gene calls are TRBV15 and TRBJ2-2; 8 bases align to TRBD1. V lost 2 bases to trimming and J lost 2 bases; unmatched junction nucleotides: 7. Germline V gene data show CDR1 as LNHNV and CDR2 as YYDKDF (reference sequence). This CDR3 region has 17 residues. CDR3 sequence (DNA): TGTGCCACCAGCAGACGGGTAGGACAGGGAAACACCGGGGAGCTGTTTTTT. Translated, it gives CATSRRVGQGNTGELFF.

The chain recombines TRBV28 with TRBJ1-3; tentative D call: TRBD1 (5 bases). V was pared by 5 bases and J by 0 bases, with 14 bases between. Germline V CDR1 and CDR2: MDHEN, SYDVKM. The CDR3 totals 16 residues. DNA for the CDR3: TGTGCCAGCAGTGGCCGACAGATAAGCTCTGGAAACACCATATATTTT. The encoded protein is CASSGRQISSGNTIYF.

The J gene is TRBJ2-3, the V gene TRBV9; 8 bases are shared with TRBD2. The V segment lost 0 bases and the J segment 0 bases; nucleotides outside the gene matches: 3. Germline V gene sequence: CDR1 SGDLS, CDR2 YYNGEE. The CDR3 contains 16 residues. The CDR3 reads CASSVGLAQSTDTQYF. Here the CDR3 DNA reads TGTGCCAGCAGCGTAGGACTAGCGCAAAGCACAGATACGCAGTATTTT. The whole variable domain, remainder taken from reference TRBV9 and TRBJ2-3, is DSGVTQTPKHLITATGQRVTLRCSPRSGDLSVYWYQQSLDQGLQFLIQYYNGEERAKGNILERFSAQQFPDLHSELNLSSLELGDSALYFCASSVGLAQSTDTQYFGPGTRLTVL.

The V and J genes are TRBV27 and TRBJ1-2; TRBD1 matches 9 bases. V lost 4 bases, J lost 11 bases, and 8 bases stayed unmatched. Per germline, CDR1 MNHEY and CDR2 SMNVEV (reference sequence). The CDR3 is 13 residues long. The CDR3 DNA is TGTGCCAGCAGTTCCCGGACAGGGGTCGGTTACACCTTC. Protein sequence: CASSSRTGVGYTF.

The chain carries TRBV11-2 and TRBJ2-1; D perhaps matches TRBD2 (6 bases). The CDR3 covers 14 residues. V was shortened by 6 bases and J by 1 base, with 10 bases between the two germline ends. Germline values: CDR1 SGHAT, CDR2 FQNNGV. CDR3 protein: CASRYGTSYNEQFF. The CDR3 nucleotides read TGTGCCAGCAGGTATGGGACTTCCTACAATGAGCAGTTCTTC.

On this clone itself: Additional DNA sequences in this sample encode the identical CDR3. The chain links TRBV28 to TRBJ2-7; TRBD1 might be the D (6 bases). This CDR3 has 13 amino acids. V lost 4 bases and J lost 4, with 11 bases in between. Germline values: CDR1 MDHEN, CDR2 SYDVKM. CDR3 bases: TGTGCCAGCAGTTCCGGACAGACATACGAGCAGTACTTC. Encoded protein: CASSSGQTYEQYF.

The chain joins TRBV5-4 to TRBJ1-2, with TRBD1 matching 8 bases. The junction had 8 bases not matched to a gene; V was cut back by 0 bases and J by 7 bases. The germline V gene has CDR1 SGHNT and CDR2 YYREEE (reference sequence). This CDR3 is 15 amino acids long. The DNA for the CDR3 is TGTGCCAGCAGCTTGGATGACAGGGGAGTGACTGGCTACACCTTC. Translation gives CASSLDDRGVTGYTF.

The rearrangement joins TRBV19 to TRBJ1-4; no reliable D call. The V end was cut by 6 bases, the J end by 5 bases, with 10 bases between. The CDR3 runs 13 residues. CDR1 is LNHDA, CDR2 SQIVND, per germline (reference sequence). CDR3 bases: TGTGCCAGTAGGCGGGTACAAAATGAAAAACTGTTTTTT. Protein sequence: CASRRVQNEKLFF.

This clone was detected a few times. The chain combines TRBV10-3 with TRBJ1-4, with 7 bases matching TRBD1. Germline trimming cut 3 bases from V and 8 bases from J; bases unmatched to any gene: 6. Germline CDR1 is ENHRY and CDR2 is SYGVKD. The CDR3 loop spans 14 amino acids. The CDR3, as DNA: TGTGCCATCAGTGACGGACAGGCGATAGAAAAACTGTTTTTT. Amino acids: CAISDGQAIEKLFF.

The rearrangement links TRBV6-5 to TRBJ1-2, with a tentative D call TRBD1 (5 bases). The ends were cut back, 5 bases at V and 4 bases at J, with 11 bases in the middle. The V gene's germline CDR1 is MNHEY and CDR2 SVGAGI. CDR3 length: 13 amino acids. CDR3 loop: CASSLDRVYGYTF. CDR3 DNA sequence: TGTGCCAGCAGTCTCGACAGAGTCTATGGCTACACCTTC.

V gene TRBV7-2 combines with J gene TRBJ2-7; TRBD2 matches at 9 bases. The CDR3 contains 15 residues. The V and J ends lost 5 bases and 0 bases, in that order; junction bases with no gene match: 5. CDR1 and CDR2 (germline): SGHTA, FQGNSA. The CDR3 sequence is CASSPSGMSSYEQYF. CDR3 DNA: TGTGCCAGCAGCCCTAGCGGGATGAGCTCCTACGAGCAGTACTTC.

The chain uses TRBV7-9 and TRBJ1-1; maybe TRBD1 (6 bases). Trimming pared 5 bases from V and 1 base from J, leaving 8 bases between. Germline assignment: CDR1 SEHNR and CDR2 FQNEAQ (reference sequence). The CDR3 totals 13 residues. In DNA form, the CDR3 reads TGTGCCAGCAGCAACAGGGAGAACACTGAAGCTTTCTTT. Residues: CASSNRENTEAFF. Complete variable domain (other parts from reference TRBV7-9 and TRBJ1-1): DTGVSQNPRHKITKRGQNVTFRCDPISEHNRLYWYRQTLGQGPEFLTYFQNEAQLEKSRLLSDRFSAERPKGSFSTLEIQRTEQGDSAMYLCASSNRENTEAFFGQGTRLTVV.

The chain recombines TRBV18 with TRBJ1-1; weak D call: TRBD1 (5 bases). The V and J ends lost 3 bases and 1 base respectively, with 12 bases between them. The germline gives CDR1 KGHSH, CDR2 LQKENI. The CDR3 contains 15 residues. CDR3 region: CASSPGGAPNTEAFF. The CDR3, as DNA: TGTGCCAGCTCACCTGGTGGGGCCCCGAACACTGAAGCTTTCTTT.

The chain carries TRBV5-1 and TRBJ2-1; D is possibly TRBD2 (5 bases). Trimming took 4 bases from V and 2 from J, leaving 16 bases between them. The CDR3 has 16 amino acids. In germline, CDR1 is SGHRS, CDR2 YFSETQ. CDR3 sequence reads: CASSPLTSSPYNEQFF. The DNA for the CDR3 is TGCGCCAGCAGCCCGCTAACTAGTTCCCCCTACAATGAGCAGTTCTTC.

The chain recombines TRBV28 with TRBJ2-7, with 10 bases matching TRBD1. The germline gives CDR1 MDHEN, CDR2 SYDVKM. V was pared by 7 bases and J by 4 bases, with 10 bases of the junction left unmatched. The CDR3 has 15 amino acids. CDR3 sequence (DNA): TGTGCCAGCACCGCCCCCGGGACAGGGGCATACGAGCAGTACTTC. It specifies CASTAPGTGAYEQYF.

The rearrangement links TRBV19 to TRBJ2-2; perhaps TRBD2 as D (6 bases). Looked up from germline, CDR1 is LNHDA and CDR2 is SQIVND (reference sequence). The CDR3 length is 15 residues. Trimming stripped 7 bases from V and 4 bases from J, with 16 bases between. The CDR3 protein is CASNTRLGRTGELFF. The DNA of the CDR3 is TGTGCCAGTAATACTCGACTAGGGCGCACCGGGGAGCTGTTTTTT.

The genes are TRBV27 and TRBJ1-2; D possibly corresponds to TRBD1 (6 bases). With 0 bases removed from V and 4 bases from J, the gap between germline ends came to 9 bases. CDR3 size: 14 residues. Germline values: CDR1 MNHEY, CDR2 SMNVEV (reference sequence). This CDR3 is CASSLSQGSYGYTF. The CDR3 region has the DNA TGTGCCAGCAGTTTATCTCAGGGGAGCTATGGCTACACCTTC.

The J gene is TRBJ2-5, the V gene TRBV14; D unclear. Per germline, CDR1 SGHDN and CDR2 FVKESK. The V end lost 1 base, the J end lost 2 bases, and 20 bases lay between the germline ends. The CDR3 consists of 18 residues. CDR3 in DNA: TGTGCCAGCAGCCAAGGTCTTTCTCGTGACATCAGACAAGAGACCCAGTACTTC. It translates to CASSQGLSRDIRQETQYF.

V is TRBV28 and J is TRBJ1-2, with TRBD1 matching over 8 bases. V lost 11 bases to trimming and J lost 2 bases; unmatched junction nucleotides: 10. The germline V gene encodes CDR1 MDHEN and CDR2 SYDVKM. The CDR3 spans 14 residues. The CDR3 is CASFYRGSNYGYTF. The DNA of the CDR3 is TGTGCCTCTTTTTACAGGGGGTCCAACTATGGCTACACCTTC.

The sample holds a few counts of this clone. The chain employs TRBV7-2 and TRBJ2-1; TRBD2 might be the D (5 bases). This CDR3 has 13 residues. Germline V gene lookup returns CDR1 SGHTA and CDR2 FQGNSA. The V gene lost 2 bases and the J gene lost 7 bases, with 9 bases spanning the gap. The CDR3 DNA follows: TGTGCCAGCAGCTTATCCTGGGAGAATGAGCAGTTCTTC. Protein: CASSLSWENEQFF.

This chain joins TRBV5-1 and TRBJ1-1; maybe TRBD1 (5 bases). The V and J ends lost 3 bases and 0 bases respectively, with 9 bases between them. Germline loops: CDR1 SGHRS, CDR2 YFSETQ. This CDR3 comprises 14 residues. The CDR3 loop is CASSSGVMNTEAFF. In nucleotides, the CDR3 is TGCGCCAGCAGCTCGGGGGTGATGAACACTGAAGCTTTCTTT.